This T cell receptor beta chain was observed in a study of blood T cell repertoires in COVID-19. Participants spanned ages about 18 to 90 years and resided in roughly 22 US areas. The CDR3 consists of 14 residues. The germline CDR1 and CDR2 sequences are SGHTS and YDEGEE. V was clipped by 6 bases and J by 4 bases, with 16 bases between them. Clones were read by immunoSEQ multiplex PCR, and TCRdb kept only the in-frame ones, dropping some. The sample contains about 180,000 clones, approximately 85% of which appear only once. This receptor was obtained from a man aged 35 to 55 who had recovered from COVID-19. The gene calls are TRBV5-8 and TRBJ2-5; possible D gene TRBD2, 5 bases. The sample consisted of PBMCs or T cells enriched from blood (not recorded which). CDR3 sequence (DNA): TGTGCCAGCACCAGGAGGCGGGCGTCAGAGACCCAGTACTTC. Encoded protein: CASTRRRASETQYF.